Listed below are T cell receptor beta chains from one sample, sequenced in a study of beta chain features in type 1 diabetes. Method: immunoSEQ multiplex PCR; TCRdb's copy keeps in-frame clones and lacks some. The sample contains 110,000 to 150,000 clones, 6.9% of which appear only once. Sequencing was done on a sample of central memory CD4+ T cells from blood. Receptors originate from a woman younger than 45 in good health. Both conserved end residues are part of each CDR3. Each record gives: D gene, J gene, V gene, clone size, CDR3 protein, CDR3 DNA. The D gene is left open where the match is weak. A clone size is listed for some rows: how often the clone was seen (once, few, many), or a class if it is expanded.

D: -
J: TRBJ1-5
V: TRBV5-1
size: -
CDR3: CASRPSWGEGNQPQHF
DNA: TGCGCCAGCAGGCCCTCCTGGGGGGAGGGCAATCAGCCCCAGCATTTT

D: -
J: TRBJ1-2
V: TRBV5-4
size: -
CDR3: CASSQGTWDGGYTF
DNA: TGCGCCAGCAGCCAGGGGACCTGGGATGGAGGCTACACCTTC

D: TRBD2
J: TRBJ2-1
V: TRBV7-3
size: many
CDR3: CASSRGLAGGPGEQFF
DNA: TGTGCCAGCAGTCGAGGACTAGCGGGAGGGCCAGGTGAGCAGTTCTTC

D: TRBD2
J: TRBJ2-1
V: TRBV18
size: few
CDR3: CASSPSSGSAYNEQFF
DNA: TGTGCCAGCTCACCCTCTAGCGGGAGCGCCTACAATGAGCAGTTCTTC

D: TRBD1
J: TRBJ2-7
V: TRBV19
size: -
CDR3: CASSSAGTAPYEQYF
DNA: TGTGCCAGTAGTTCCGCCGGGACAGCGCCCTACGAGCAGTACTTC

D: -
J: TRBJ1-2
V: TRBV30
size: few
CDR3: CAWSTRQIIYGYTF
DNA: TGTGCCTGGAGTACAAGACAAATCATCTACGGCTACACCTTC

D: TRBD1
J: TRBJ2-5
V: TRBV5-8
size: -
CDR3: CASSIQGARGETQYF
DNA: TGTGCCAGCAGCATACAGGGGGCGAGGGGAGAGACCCAGTACTTC

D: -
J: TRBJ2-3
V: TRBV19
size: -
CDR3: CASREAVSTDTQYF
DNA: TGTGCCAGTAGGGAAGCGGTTAGCACAGATACGCAGTATTTT

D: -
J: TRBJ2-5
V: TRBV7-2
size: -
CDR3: CASTPSSGGRETQYF
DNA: TGTGCCAGCACCCCAAGTAGCGGTGGTAGAGAGACCCAGTACTTC

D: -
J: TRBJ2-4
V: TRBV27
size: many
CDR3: CASSVSDSKNIQYF
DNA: TGTGCCAGCAGTGTCAGTGATTCCAAAAACATTCAGTACTTC

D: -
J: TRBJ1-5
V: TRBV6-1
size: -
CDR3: CASSREISNQPQHF
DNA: TGTGCCAGCAGTCGGGAGATTAGCAATCAGCCCCAGCATTTT

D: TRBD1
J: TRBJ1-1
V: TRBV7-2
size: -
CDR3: CASRDRASENTEAFF
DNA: TGTGCCAGCAGGGACAGGGCGTCGGAGAACACTGAAGCTTTCTTT

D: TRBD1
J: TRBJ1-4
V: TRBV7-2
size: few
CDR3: CASSPDRTSEKLFF
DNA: TGTGCCAGCAGCCCGGACAGGACGAGTGAAAAACTGTTTTTT

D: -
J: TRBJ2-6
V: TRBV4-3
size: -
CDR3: CASSQQGNSGANVLTF
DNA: TGCGCCAGCAGCCAACAGGGTAACTCTGGGGCCAACGTCCTGACTTTC

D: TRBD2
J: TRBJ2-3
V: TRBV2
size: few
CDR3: CASRLAESTDTQYF
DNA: TGTGCCAGCAGGCTAGCGGAGAGCACAGATACGCAGTATTTT

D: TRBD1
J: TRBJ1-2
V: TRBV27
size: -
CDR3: CASSLFGTALGGYTF
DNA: TGTGCCAGCAGTTTATTTGGGACAGCTCTGGGAGGCTACACCTTC

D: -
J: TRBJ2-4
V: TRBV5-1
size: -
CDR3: CASSEDRSSIQYF
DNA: TGCGCCAGCTCCGAGGATCGGTCGAGCATTCAGTACTTC

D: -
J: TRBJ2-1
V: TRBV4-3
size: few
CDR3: CASSQDHPPRIGNNEQFF
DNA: TGCGCCAGCAGCCAAGACCACCCCCCTAGGATCGGGAACAATGAGCAGTTCTTC

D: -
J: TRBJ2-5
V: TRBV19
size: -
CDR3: CASSILAGSQETQYF
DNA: TGTGCCAGTAGTATTCTGGCGGGAAGTCAAGAGACCCAGTACTTC

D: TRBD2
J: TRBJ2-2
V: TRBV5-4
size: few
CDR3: CASSLWAGGEAGELFF
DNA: TGTGCCAGCAGCTTGTGGGCGGGAGGCGAGGCCGGGGAGCTGTTTTTT

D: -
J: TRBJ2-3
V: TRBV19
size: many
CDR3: CASSTASRITDTQYF
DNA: TGTGCCAGTAGTACGGCTAGCCGGATCACAGATACGCAGTATTTT

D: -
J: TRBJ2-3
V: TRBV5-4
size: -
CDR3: CASSLRSGSSTDTQYF
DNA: TGTGCCAGCAGCTTGCGAAGCGGATCTAGCACAGATACGCAGTATTTT

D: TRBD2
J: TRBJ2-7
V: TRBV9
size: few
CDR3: CASSVTTSASSYEQYF
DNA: TGTGCCAGCAGCGTTACGACTAGCGCGAGCTCCTACGAGCAGTACTTC

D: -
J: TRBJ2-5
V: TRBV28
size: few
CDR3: CASNGAGRETQYF
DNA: TGTGCCAGCAATGGCGCCGGGAGAGAGACCCAGTACTTC

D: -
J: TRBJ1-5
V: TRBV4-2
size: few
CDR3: CASSQVGQNSNQPQHF
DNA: TGTGCCAGCAGCCAAGTTGGACAGAATAGCAATCAGCCCCAGCATTTT

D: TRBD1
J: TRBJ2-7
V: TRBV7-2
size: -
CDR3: CASSSRDRNSYEQYF
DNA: TGTGCCAGCAGCTCGCGGGACAGGAACTCCTACGAGCAGTACTTC

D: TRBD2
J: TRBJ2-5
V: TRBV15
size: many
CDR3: CATITSGLAGGPGGETQYF
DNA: TGTGCCACCATCACGTCCGGACTAGCGGGAGGGCCAGGAGGAGAGACCCAGTACTTC

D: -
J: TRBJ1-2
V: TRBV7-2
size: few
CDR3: CASSLGIQTNYGYTF
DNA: TGTGCCAGCAGCTTAGGAATCCAGACTAACTATGGCTACACCTTC

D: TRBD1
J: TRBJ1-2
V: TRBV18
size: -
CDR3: CASSPPGTVAGYTF
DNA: TGTGCCAGCTCACCACCCGGGACAGTCGCAGGCTACACCTTC

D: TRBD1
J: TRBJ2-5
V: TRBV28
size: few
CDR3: CASSTRQGQETQYF
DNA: TGTGCCAGCAGTACAAGACAGGGACAAGAGACCCAGTACTTC

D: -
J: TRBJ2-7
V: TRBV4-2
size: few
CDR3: CASSHLLARTYEQYF
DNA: TGTGCCAGCAGCCACCTACTAGCTCGAACCTACGAGCAGTACTTC

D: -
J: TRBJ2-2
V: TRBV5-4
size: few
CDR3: CASSRATANTGELFF
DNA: TGTGCCAGCAGCCGGGCGACAGCGAACACCGGGGAGCTGTTTTTT

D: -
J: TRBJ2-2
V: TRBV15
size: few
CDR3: CATSSESGRVTGELFF
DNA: TGTGCCACCAGCAGCGAAAGTGGCAGGGTCACCGGGGAGCTGTTTTTT

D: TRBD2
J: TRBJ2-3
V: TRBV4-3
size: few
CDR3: CASSHDRTSGSTDTQYF
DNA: TGCGCCAGCAGCCACGACAGGACTAGCGGGAGCACAGATACGCAGTATTTT

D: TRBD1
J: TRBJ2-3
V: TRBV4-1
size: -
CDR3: CASSLQGDTDTQYF
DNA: TGTGCCAGCAGCTTGCAGGGGGACACAGATACGCAGTATTTT

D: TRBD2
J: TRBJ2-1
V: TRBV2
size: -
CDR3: CASRTIAGVHSYNEQFF
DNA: TGTGCCAGCAGGACCATAGCGGGAGTGCACTCCTACAATGAGCAGTTCTTC

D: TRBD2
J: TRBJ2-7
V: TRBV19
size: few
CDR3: CASSIDGGRSEQYF
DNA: TGTGCCAGTAGTATAGATGGCGGGAGGAGCGAGCAGTACTTC

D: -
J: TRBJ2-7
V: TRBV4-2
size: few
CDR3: CASSQHNSYEQYF
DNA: TGTGCCAGCAGCCAACACAACTCCTACGAGCAGTACTTC

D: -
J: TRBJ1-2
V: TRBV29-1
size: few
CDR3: CSVDRQELNYGYTF
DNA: TGCAGCGTTGATCGACAGGAGCTTAACTATGGCTACACCTTC

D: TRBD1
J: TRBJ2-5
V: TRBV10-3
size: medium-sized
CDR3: CAISPGQIEETQYF
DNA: TGTGCCATCAGCCCGGGACAGATCGAAGAGACCCAGTACTTC

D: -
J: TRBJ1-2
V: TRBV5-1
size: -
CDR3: CASSPNSRTRNYGYTF
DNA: TGCGCCAGCAGCCCAAATTCCCGGACACGAAATTATGGCTACACCTTC